This TCR beta chain was recovered during a study of CD8+CD57+ T cells in acquired aplastic anemia listed by TCRdb under 2018. Context from the whole study: A mean of about 3 ug of DNA, ranging from about 0.2 to 27.4 ug, was extracted from sorted CD4+ and CD8+ cells. CD8+CD57+ expansion was defined as frequency above the mean frequency observed in healthy subjects.

With respect to this clonotype: The clone's antigen remains unknown. Base qualities were left out, and no much larger clone turns up one base away.

Overall study results and their limits: Although roughly 29 CD8+ CDR3 sequences were shared by patients and controls, these sequences appeared highly expressed in patients and within the immunodominant clones of patients. CD8+ Simpson's diversity did not differ significantly between patients and healthy controls (P=0.060).

The patients picked for sequencing were ones in whom flow cytometry had shown an expansion of CD8+CD57+ cells. Every patient had a diagnosis of severe acquired aplastic anemia based on International Study of Aplastic Anemia and Agranulocytosis and Camitta criteria. No patient had received any therapy when blood was sampled. In this study, sorted CD4+ and CD8+ T cells from the blood of healthy subjects and of severe aplastic anemia patients had their TCR repertoires deep-sequenced. Patients were enrolled in the USA under clinicaltrials.gov protocols 00001620, 01623167, 00001397, 00071045, 00081523 and 00961064. Ficoll-Paque density gradient centrifugation was used to isolate peripheral blood mononuclear cells. Before DNA extraction, CD4+ and CD8+ T cells were sorted with FACS or magnetic beads. Trimming leaves V shorter by 2 bases and J shorter by 5 bases, with the junction holding 5 bases beyond the gene matches. CDR1 and CDR2 (DFQATT, SNEGSKA) derive from the germline V gene (reference sequence). The CDR3, cysteine through phenylalanine, is 13 amino acids long. Only the CDR3 portion is preserved as DNA: 39 bases, with reading frame beginning at the first base.

Profiling of TCR beta VDJ combinations and CDR3 sequences used genomic DNA as the template. TCR repertoire sequencing was run on an Illumina HiSeq 2000. The authors processed their data as follows. TRBV/TRBJ rearrangement plots, CDR3 size and DJ length profiles, and Simpson's diversity index were used to assess repertoires. The most abundant DNA sequence in the deep sequencing data was taken as the immunodominant clone. CDR3 amino acid sequences were screened for sharing across subjects and were compared with published repertoires and the VDJdb database. TCRdb trimmed public reads at Q25 via fastp, called clones via MiXCR and kept in-frame beta chains. Duplicate CDR3 protein sequences are folded into a single record with the most common DNA and genes. The V and J calls were not made by the authors but by TCRdb's processing. This sample lists 180,000 or so distinct CDR3 sequences; approximately 48% were detected once. The ten top clones hold around 2% of the sample.

Recombination linked TRBV20-1 to TRBJ2-7, with 8 bases matching TRBD1. This receptor was taken from a human donor with aplastic anemia. The sample was sorted CD4+, CD8+, or CD8+CD57+ T cells (not recorded which) from PBMCs. The DNA sequence follows: TGCAGTGCTAGACAGGGGGCGAAAAACGAGCAGTACTTC. This gives the protein CSARQGAKNEQYF.